Each of the 5 T cell receptor beta chains below was sequenced from the same sample in a study of T cells in Graves' hyperthyroidism and ophthalmopathy. Using RNA transcripts as the source, TCR beta CDR3 regions were amplified. The HTBI primer set drove a first-round RT-PCR of the TCR CDR3. One entry per CDR3 protein, called by TCRdb with MiXCR from the multiplex PCR reads. The data contain hundreds of thousands of distinct CDR3 sequences, about 14% of them seen just once; the ten biggest clones take up approximately 4.3%. The sequenced sample was blood. These receptors were obtained from a woman aged 40 to 50 with Graves' ophthalmopathy.

This clonotype came up many times. The rearrangement joins TRBV5-1 to TRBJ2-7; D remains ambiguous. The CDR3 length is 15 residues. CDR1 is SGHRS, CDR2 YFSETQ, per germline. V lost 3 bases to trimming and J lost 0 bases, with 13 bases between them. The CDR3 DNA is TGCGCCAGCAGCTCAGGACCCGCAAGCTCCTACGAGCAGTACTTC. It encodes CASSSGPASSYEQYF.

About this clonotype itself: The junction does not match germline at one end; this may be a read error. The chain combines TRBV7-2 with TRBJ1-1, with D tentatively TRBD1 (6 bases). CDR3 length: 17 amino acids. Germline V gene lookup returns CDR1 SGHTA and CDR2 FQGNSA. CDR3 sequence reads: CSSSLAGVVRPESEAFF. DNA of the CDR3: TGTTCCAGCAGCTTAGCAGGGGTGGTGCGACCCGAATCTGAAGCTTTCTTT.

V usage is TRBV20-1 and J usage is TRBJ1-5, with D possibly TRBD1 on 5 matching bases. V lost 1 base and J lost 4, with 8 bases in between. Looked up from germline, CDR1 is DFQATT and CDR2 is SNEGSKA (reference sequence). The CDR3 is 13 residues long. CDR3 loop: CSARGYRNQPQHF. The CDR3 DNA reads TGCAGTGCTAGAGGCTACAGGAATCAGCCCCAGCATTTT.

This clonotype has a handful of counts. The chain carries TRBV6-5 and TRBJ2-7; D might be TRBD2 (5 bases). Germline assignment: CDR1 MNHEY and CDR2 SVGAGI. The CDR3 has 13 amino acids. Trimming took off 2 bases at V and 5 bases at J, with 10 bases between the two ends. CDR3 coding DNA: TGTGCCAGCAGTTACAGGGAGATGCACGAGCAGTACTTC. Protein sequence: CASSYREMHEQYF.

This clonotype was seen only a few times. This sequence joins TRBV3-1 and TRBJ1-1, with D hard to call. In germline, CDR1 is LGHDT, CDR2 YNNKEL (reference sequence). The CDR3 contains 13 residues. The ends were cut back, 0 bases at V and 6 bases at J, with 8 bases in the middle. CDR3 sequence (DNA): TGTGCCAGCAGCCAAGACTTGAGCGCTGAAGCTTTCTTT. It encodes CASSQDLSAEAFF.